This T cell receptor (beta chain) derives from a study of blood T cell repertoires in COVID-19. For the study at large: The study drew acute and convalescent COVID-19 samples from the United States, Italy and Spain. The analysed material was cDNA or gDNA that came from T cells, B-cell-depleted T cells, or PBMCs.

The CDR3 covers 16 residues. The ends lost 4 bases at V and 5 bases at J; junction bases unmatched: 11. CDR1 and CDR2 (germline): LGHDT, YNNKEL (reference sequence). In the authors' workflow: How many nucleated cells were present was estimated from reference gene primer amplification. Generated by immunoSEQ multiplex PCR, the TCRdb table keeps only in-frame clones and is missing some. The D gene and trimming were derived from the DNA, and the V and J assignments and clone size from that table. The sample yields some 40,000 clones, over 75% seen once. The clonotype comes from a human donor in a cohort sampled during active COVID-19. The chain carries TRBV3-1 (or the pseudogene TRBV3-2) and TRBJ2-5; 9 bases are shared with TRBD1. The source material was peripheral blood. The CDR3 region is CASSPPSTGGKETQYF. The CDR3 coding sequence is TGTGCCAGCAGCCCTCCCTCGACAGGGGGGAAGGAGACCCAGTACTTC.